The present T cell receptor beta chain was sequenced within a study of early T cells in non-severe SARS-CoV-2 infection. Attachment of unique molecular identifiers to individual cDNA molecules was performed. TCRdb reprocessed the 5' RACE reads with MiXCR, giving one entry per CDR3 protein. The table records 85,000 to 120,000 distinct CDR3 sequences, less than 15% of them present only once. Germline CDR1 and CDR2: MGHDK and SYGVNS. The CDR3 contains 16 residues. Trimming took 5 bases from V and 4 from J, leaving 17 bases between them. This chain connects TRBV25-1 to TRBJ1-4; possibly TRBD1 for D (5 bases). The clonotype was recovered from an adult who was a healthcare worker with PCR-confirmed SARS-CoV-2 infection or an uninfected control (not recorded which). Sequenced input: whole blood. In DNA form, the CDR3 reads TGTGCCAGCAGTCACCCCTTCGGGGGTGGTAATGAAAAACTGTTTTTT. Amino acids: CASSHPFGGGNEKLFF.